A single sample gave rise to the 5 T cell receptor beta chains below, sequenced in a study of beta chain features in type 1 diabetes. Findings and limits, study-wide: Across all four CD4+ subsets, people with type 1 diabetes showed modestly shorter TCRB CDR3s.

These TCRs are of unknown antigen specificity. The investigators reverse transcribed all of the isolated RNA, so they sequenced expressed TCRB transcripts. Clones were sequenced by immunoSEQ multiplex PCR, and TCRdb holds only the in-frame ones, with some missing. The sample yields under 25,000 clones, about 50% seen once. The source material was stem cell memory CD4+ T cells from blood. The origin of the receptors is a man between 18 and 29 years old with type 1 diabetes.

The chain carries TRBV6-5 and TRBJ2-5; perhaps TRBD1 as D (6 bases). The J call may be in error: the DNA end matches TRBJ2-7 better. The CDR3 loop spans 15 amino acids. CDR1 is MNHEY, CDR2 SVGAGI, per germline. The CDR3 DNA reads as TGTGCCAGCGCAGTGACAGGACCGAGTTCCTACGAGCAGTACTTC. Translating gives CASAVTGPSSYEQYF.

This clone was detected only once. The V and J genes are TRBV25-1 and TRBJ1-1, with a tentative D call TRBD1 (6 bases). Germline CDR1 and CDR2: MGHDK and SYGVNS. The CDR3 extends over 14 amino acids. With 6 bases removed from V and 5 bases from J, the gap between germline ends came to 16 bases. CDR3 in DNA: TGTGCCAGCAGGACAGGCTCAGTGTGGACTGAAGCTTTCTTT. It specifies CASRTGSVWTEAFF.

This chain connects TRBV2 to TRBJ2-5; no clear D. The J call is uncertain, as TRBJ2-7 better fits the DNA end. Germline CDR1 SNHLY, CDR2 FYNNEI. The CDR3 consists of 11 residues. In DNA, the CDR3 is TGTGCCAGCAGTTACTCCTACGAGCAGTACTTC. As protein: CASSYSYEQYF.

This clone has just a few counts. The chain couples TRBV28 to TRBJ1-5; unclear D gene. The CDR3 runs to 11 residues. CDR1 and CDR2 from the germline V gene are MDHEN and SYDVKM. With 8 bases removed from V and 4 bases from J, the gap between germline ends came to 6 bases. The CDR3 region has the DNA TGTGCCAGCCCGGGAAATCAGCCCCAGCATTTT. Encoded protein: CASPGNQPQHF.

The chain links TRBV2 to TRBJ2-1; 9 bases match TRBD2. This CDR3 comprises 15 residues. V lost 2 bases, J lost 4 bases, and 3 bases stayed unmatched. Germline V gives CDR1 SNHLY, CDR2 FYNNEI. CDR3 amino acids: CASSENLAGYNEQFF. The DNA for the CDR3 is TGTGCCAGCAGTGAAAATCTAGCGGGGTACAATGAGCAGTTCTTC. Filled out from reference TRBV2 and TRBJ2-1, the complete variable domain reads EPEVTQTPSHQVTQMGQEVILRCVPISNHLYFYWYRQILGQKVEFLVSFYNNEISEKSEIFDDQFSVERPDGSNFTLKIRSTKLEDSAMYFCASSENLAGYNEQFFGPGTRLTVL.